The TCR beta chain under discussion was sequenced for a study of patients and donors after allogeneic stem cell transplantation (dated by TCRdb to the early 2020s). The library was built by means of RT-PCR. Sequencer: NextSeq 550. TCRdb ran its own pipeline on the public reads, namely fastp trimming at Q25 and MiXCR clone calling, and kept in-frame beta chains. Rows merge per CDR3 protein into single entries with the most common DNA and genes. Across this sample there are 400,000 to 500,000 distinct CDR3 sequences, with under 20% seen only once. The biggest ten clones account for roughly 7.2% of the sample. In regard to this clonotype: The antigen it recognizes is unknown. No much larger clone is present one base from it, and per-base qualities are unavailable.

Deletion took 5 bases off V and 7 bases off J, with a span of 22 bases between the germline ends. The CDR3, cysteine through phenylalanine, is 16 amino acids long. The kept DNA is CDR3 alone, 48 bases in frame from the first base. As encoded in the germline V gene, CDR1 is SGHAT while CDR2 is FQNNGV. The sequence joins TRBV11-2 to TRBJ2-3; the D gene is perhaps TRBD1, from 5 matching bases. The material sequenced was blood, either unsorted or a sorted T cell fraction (not recorded which). This receptor was identified in a human donor who was either an allogeneic HSCT recipient or a stem cell or donor lymphocyte infusion donor (not recorded which). It is not recorded whose cells these are; they may come from a transplant donor. In nucleotides, the sequence is TGTGCCAGCAGCCGAAAACTATTGGACAAAACTAATACGCAGTATTTT. Its translation reads: CASSRKLLDKTNTQYF.